Listed here are 12 T cell receptor beta chains from one sample, sequenced in a study of memory CD4+ T cells and cytomegalovirus serostatus. TCRdb's table, derived via immunoSEQ multiplex PCR, lists solely in-frame clones and lacks some. The table lists about 80,000 clones, about 85% of them singletons, with around 0.75% in the top ten. Single viable CD3+CD4+CD8-CD45RO+ cells were sorted as the memory CD4+ T cells. What was sequenced was memory CD4+ T cells from blood. These receptors were taken from an adult in good health and CMV-seronegative.

The chain carries TRBV28 and TRBJ1-5; 8 positions match TRBD1. The junction had 12 bases not matched to a gene; V was cut back by 5 bases and J by 6 bases. The CDR3 spans 16 residues. Germline CDR1 and CDR2: MDHEN and SYDVKM. The CDR3 protein is CASSTLQGAAGQPQHF. CDR3 bases: TGTGCCAGCAGTACCCTTCAGGGGGCCGCGGGTCAGCCCCAGCATTTT. The whole variable domain, remainder taken from reference TRBV28 and TRBJ1-5, is DVKVTQSSRYLVKRTGEKVFLECVQDMDHENMFWYRQDPGLGLRLIYFSYDVKMKEKGDIPEGYSVSREKKERFSLILESASTNQTSMYLCASSTLQGAAGQPQHFGDGTRLSIL.

The chain carries TRBV6-1 and TRBJ2-1; 7 bases match TRBD2. In germline, CDR1 is MNHNS, CDR2 SASEGT. The CDR3 consists of 12 residues. V was clipped by 11 bases and J by 8 bases; unmatched bases: 9. The CDR3 protein is CAGGEWDDEQFF. The CDR3, as DNA: TGTGCCGGGGGGGAGTGGGACGATGAGCAGTTCTTC.

This chain links TRBV7-9 with TRBJ1-1, with a tentative D call TRBD1 (5 bases). The CDR3 spans 12 residues. Trimming stripped 4 bases from V and 9 bases from J, with 12 bases between. The germline V gene encodes CDR1 SEHNR and CDR2 FQNEAQ (reference sequence). The CDR3 coding sequence is TGTGCCAGCAGCTGGTCCGGGGACCAAGCTTTCTTT. Translation gives CASSWSGDQAFF.

This clone was seen more than once but under ten times. This chain joins TRBV4-2 and TRBJ2-2; 9 bases align to TRBD2. The germline V gene has CDR1 LGHNA and CDR2 YNFKEQ. The CDR3 sequence is 18 residues long. With 1 base clipped from V and 0 bases from J, the junction kept 6 bases outside the gene matches. Here the CDR3 reads CASSQGFSGGPNTGELFF. The CDR3 DNA is TGTGCCAGCAGCCAAGGGTTTAGCGGGGGACCGAACACCGGGGAGCTGTTTTTT.

V is TRBV7-8 and J is TRBJ1-1; a weak D match, TRBD1 (6 bases). Trimming cost V 5 bases and J 7 bases, with 20 bases left between them. There are 15 residues in the CDR3. CDR1 and CDR2 from the germline V gene are SGHVS and FQNEAQ. CDR3 residues: CASSPNRGGAGEAFF. The CDR3 region has the DNA TGTGCCAGCAGCCCGAACCGGGGGGGGGCCGGTGAAGCTTTCTTT. Based on the CDR3 plus reference TRBV7-8 and TRBJ1-1, the full variable domain is GAGVSQSPRYKVAKRGQDVALRCDPISGHVSLFWYQQALGQGPEFLTYFQNEAQLDKSGLPSDRFFAERPEGSVSTLKIQRTQQEDSAVYLCASSPNRGGAGEAFFGQGTRLTVV.

This clone was counted a single time. Written as DNA, the CDR3 is TGTGCCAGCAGTTTATCGGCTAATAATGAAAAACTGTTTTTT. Residues: CASSLSANNEKLFF. The chain recombines TRBV27 with TRBJ1-4; D gene ambiguous. Trimming removed 0 bases from V and 4 bases from J, with 6 bases in between. The CDR3 is 14 amino acids. The germline CDR1 and CDR2 sequences are MNHEY and SMNVEV (reference sequence).

This clone was found once. The chain couples TRBV7-2 to TRBJ1-5; tentatively, D is TRBD1 (5 bases). CDR1 and CDR2 (germline): SGHTA, FQGNSA. The V end lost 2 bases, the J end lost 3 bases, and 11 bases lay between the germline ends. This CDR3 has 15 amino acids. CDR3 in amino acids: CASSLIGTDNQPQHF. CDR3 coding DNA: TGTGCCAGCAGCTTAATAGGGACGGACAATCAGCCCCAGCATTTT. Drawing the rest from reference TRBV7-2 and TRBJ1-5, the complete variable domain is GAGVSQSPSNKVTEKGKDVELRCDPISGHTALYWYRQSLGQGLEFLIYFQGNSAPDKSGLPSDRFSAERTGGSVSTLTIQRTQQEDSAVYLCASSLIGTDNQPQHFGDGTRLSIL.

The J gene is TRBJ2-7, the V gene TRBV6-5, with 8 bases that match TRBD1. The CDR3 is made up of 14 amino acids. With V trimmed by 7 bases and J by 2 bases, 7 bases remained unmatched. CDR1 and CDR2 (germline): MNHEY, SVGAGI. CDR3 loop: CASTQDRVPYEQYF. CDR3 DNA: TGTGCCAGCACCCAGGACAGGGTTCCCTACGAGCAGTACTTC.

This chain joins TRBV5-1 and TRBJ2-7; D is possibly TRBD1 (6 bases). The germline gives CDR1 SGHRS, CDR2 YFSETQ. The CDR3 contains 15 residues. Trimming cost V 0 bases and J 4 bases, with 14 bases left between them. This CDR3 reads CASSLVPTGQYEQYF. CDR3 coding DNA: TGCGCCAGCAGCTTGGTCCCTACGGGACAATACGAGCAGTACTTC.

The rearrangement uses TRBV7-8 and TRBJ1-5, with 7 bases fitting TRBD1. From germline, CDR1 is SGHVS and CDR2 FQNEAQ. V was clipped by 5 bases and J by 6 bases; unmatched bases: 10. The CDR3 extends over 15 amino acids. The DNA of the CDR3 is TGTGCCAGCAGCCCCTACAGGGGAAGGGGTCAGCCCCAGCATTTT. Translating gives CASSPYRGRGQPQHF.

The chain links TRBV7-9 to TRBJ1-6, with 8 bases lining up with TRBD1. This CDR3 comprises 14 residues. V lost 5 bases and J lost 9; bases outside the gene matches: 6. Germline V lookup: CDR1 SEHNR, CDR2 FQNEAQ (reference sequence). For the CDR3, the DNA is TGTGCCAGCAGCCCCGGGACAGGACCTTCACCCCTCCACTTT. It encodes CASSPGTGPSPLHF.

V is TRBV7-9 and J is TRBJ2-7, with 7 bases matching TRBD2. There are 15 residues in the CDR3. Germline loops: CDR1 SEHNR, CDR2 FQNEAQ (reference sequence). V was pared by 5 bases and J by 4 bases, with 11 bases of the junction left unmatched. In DNA form, the CDR3 reads TGTGCCAGCAGCCCGGGGGGTCAGGGATTTTACGAGCAGTACTTC. It translates to CASSPGGQGFYEQYF.